This T cell receptor (beta chain) was recorded in a study of cytomegalovirus exposure and HLA in healthy donors. Study information: Earlier results showed 90 million to 120 million unique TCR beta sequences derived from approximately 170 million T cells. The study's findings and limits: 87-base-pair reads could not separate some V segments, including TRBV6-2 and TRBV6-3. Most TCR sequences were seen very rarely across donors, but some public TCRs occurred in many. CMV serostatus was the only recorded immune exposure for donors.

The CDR3 is 13 amino acids. The germline gives CDR1 SGHKS, CDR2 YYEKEE (reference sequence). With 6 bases removed from V and 8 bases from J, the gap between germline ends came to 12 bases. This clone has just one count. Its antigen remains unidentified. PCR employed 60 Vbeta and 13 Jbeta primers. Sequencing used immunoSEQ multiplex PCR; TCRdb keeps in-frame clones, though not all of them. This sample has 90,000 or so clones, with over 65% found just once. The TCR comes from a woman under 30 in good health and CMV-seropositive. V gene TRBV5-5 combines with J gene TRBJ1-6, with a tentative D call TRBD1 (5 bases). What was sequenced was PBMCs. The CDR3 nucleotides are TGTGCCAGCACCTCAGGGTTGGATTCACCCCTCCACTTT. This translates into CASTSGLDSPLHF. Full variable domain (missing parts from reference TRBV5-5 and TRBJ1-6): DAGVTQSPTHLIKTRGQQVTLRCSPISGHKSVSWYQQVLGQGPQFIFQYYEKEERGRGNFPDRFSARQFPNYSSELNVNALLLGDSALYLCASTSGLDSPLHFGNGTRLTVT.